What follows are 26 T cell receptor beta chains derived from one specimen sequenced in a study of blood T cell repertoires in COVID-19. Assay used: immunoSEQ multiplex PCR; TCRdb lists only in-frame clones, some missing. The data hold about 75,000 clones, with roughly 85% observed a single time. The material sequenced was peripheral blood. The receptors were gathered from a human donor in a cohort sampled during active COVID-19.

This clone was picked up one time. V usage is TRBV12-3 or TRBV12-4 and J usage is TRBJ2-3; the D gene is possibly TRBD2 (5 bases). The length of the CDR3 is 13 residues. The V gene lost 11 bases and the J gene lost 8 bases, with 20 bases spanning the gap. The CDR3 is CASEGPSGFTQYF. CDR3 in DNA: TGTGCCTCCGAGGGCCCTTCGGGTTTTACGCAGTATTTT.

V usage is TRBV6-8 and J usage is TRBJ2-5; D is possibly TRBD2 (6 bases). The ends were cut back, 6 bases at V and 3 bases at J, with 20 bases in the middle. The CDR3 length is 16 residues. Per germline, CDR1 MNHGY and CDR2 SAAAGT. CDR3 protein: CASSDGEAKSKETQYF. The CDR3 nucleotides are TGTGCCAGCAGCGACGGGGAGGCCAAGAGTAAAGAGACCCAGTACTTC.

This clone appeared once. The chain couples TRBV28 to TRBJ2-3; 13 bases are a match to TRBD2. The CDR3 spans 15 residues. Germline lookup yields CDR1 MDHEN and CDR2 SYDVKM. V lost 5 bases to trimming and J lost 6 bases; unmatched junction nucleotides: 5. The CDR3 loop reads CASSPALAGGDTQYF. The CDR3 DNA is TGTGCCAGCAGTCCCGCACTAGCGGGAGGGGATACGCAGTATTTT.

The chain employs TRBV7-3 and TRBJ2-1; D may be TRBD2 (6 bases). The length of the CDR3 is 15 residues. The V and J ends lost 3 bases and 6 bases respectively, with 15 bases between them. CDR1 is SGHTA, CDR2 FQGTGA, per germline. CDR3 DNA: TGTGCCAGCAGCTTGACTAGTGGGAGCTCCAATGAGCAGTTCTTC. Translation gives CASSLTSGSSNEQFF. The variable domain in full, completed from reference TRBV7-3 and TRBJ2-1, reads GAGVSQTPSNKVTEKGKYVELRCDPISGHTALYWYRQSLGQGPEFLIYFQGTGAADDSGLPNDRFFAVRPEGSVSTLKIQRTERGDSAVYLCASSLTSGSSNEQFFGPGTRLTVL.

This rearrangement joins TRBV5-1 to TRBJ2-3; perhaps TRBD2 as D (6 bases). Germline assignment: CDR1 SGHRS and CDR2 YFSETQ. V lost 5 bases and J lost 0, with 13 bases in between. The CDR3 is 15 residues long. As DNA, the CDR3 is TGCGCCAGCAGTTCATCGGGGACTAGCACAGATACGCAGTATTTT. Protein product: CASSSSGTSTDTQYF.

J is TRBJ2-3 and V is TRBV9, with D tentatively TRBD2 (5 bases). With 1 base removed from V and 2 bases from J, the gap between germline ends came to 8 bases. Germline CDR1 SGDLS, CDR2 YYNGEE. This CDR3 has 14 residues. The CDR3 is CASSVRGNTDTQYF. The CDR3, as DNA: TGTGCCAGCAGCGTACGGGGAAACACAGATACGCAGTATTTT.

The gene calls are TRBV18 and TRBJ2-7; tentatively, D is TRBD2 (5 bases). Germline V gene lookup returns CDR1 KGHSH and CDR2 LQKENI. The CDR3 sequence is 13 residues long. The V and J ends lost 1 base and 6 bases respectively, with 10 bases between them. Here the CDR3 DNA reads TGTGCCAGCTCACCACGACTGGCGGGCGAGCAGTACTTC. It specifies CASSPRLAGEQYF. Looking up the rest from reference TRBV18 and TRBJ2-7 gives the full variable domain: NAGVMQNPRHLVRRRGQEARLRCSPMKGHSHVYWYRQLPEEGLKFMVYLQKENIIDESGMPKERFSAEFPKEGPSILRIQQVVRGDSAAYFCASSPRLAGEQYFGPGTRLTVT.

The chain is built from TRBV5-4 and TRBJ2-6; TRBD1 is a possible D gene (6 bases). Germline V gene data show CDR1 as SGHNT and CDR2 as YYREEE (reference sequence). The germline V and J ends were trimmed by 4 bases and 2 bases, with 10 bases remaining between them. This CDR3 comprises 15 residues. Here the CDR3 DNA reads TGTGCCAGCAGCGTCACAGGGCCTGGGGCCAACGTCCTGACTTTC. Its translation: CASSVTGPGANVLTF.

This chain links TRBV28 with TRBJ2-1; a possible D gene is TRBD2 (6 bases). Trimming shortened V by 5 bases and J by 7 bases, and 12 bases separated the two germline ends. Germline V gene lookup returns CDR1 MDHEN and CDR2 SYDVKM. The CDR3 consists of 13 residues. Here the CDR3 reads CASSEGLRNEQFF. For the CDR3, the DNA is TGTGCCAGCAGTGAGGGACTGCGGAATGAGCAGTTCTTC.

The V call is TRBV18, the J call TRBJ2-7; weak D call: TRBD1 (6 bases). Trimming cost V 3 bases and J 3 bases, with 12 bases left between them. This CDR3 is built from 14 residues. Germline V gives CDR1 KGHSH, CDR2 LQKENI. The CDR3 DNA sequence: TGTGCCAGCTCACCGGGCAGGGGAGTCTACGAGCAGTACTTC. It yields the protein CASSPGRGVYEQYF.

The V call is TRBV19, the J call TRBJ2-7, with D perhaps matching TRBD2 (7 bases). Between the trimmed V and J ends, which lost 3 bases and 4 bases, there was a span of 25 bases. CDR3 size: 18 residues. CDR1 and CDR2 from the germline V gene are LNHDA and SQIVND (reference sequence). CDR3 sequence: CASSMGGRGTTGDYEQYF. CDR3 DNA sequence: TGTGCCAGTAGTATGGGGGGGCGCGGGACTACAGGCGATTACGAGCAGTACTTC.

V usage is TRBV11-3 and J usage is TRBJ2-1; 12 bases match TRBD2. V was clipped by 0 bases and J by 7 bases; unmatched bases: 1. CDR3 size: 15 residues. Germline V lookup: CDR1 SGHNT, CDR2 YENEEA. This CDR3 is CASSLDGLAGNEQFF. The CDR3 nucleotides read TGTGCCAGCAGCTTAGATGGACTAGCGGGGAATGAGCAGTTCTTC.

V and J are TRBV7-6 and TRBJ2-1; D perhaps matches TRBD2 (6 bases). Germline CDR1 is SGHVS and CDR2 is FNYEAQ. Trimming removed 2 bases from V and 6 bases from J, with 14 bases in between. This CDR3 comprises 15 residues. CDR3 in DNA: TGTGCCAGCAGCTTAATGGCTAGCGTATCCAATGAGCAGTTCTTC. It codes for CASSLMASVSNEQFF. Variable domain in full (rest from reference TRBV7-6 and TRBJ2-1): GAGVSQSPRYKVTKRGQDVALRCDPISGHVSLYWYRQALGQGPEFLTYFNYEAQQDKSGLPNDRFSAERPEGSISTLTIQRTEQRDSAMYRCASSLMASVSNEQFFGPGTRLTVL.

This clone occurred once. The gene calls are TRBV19 and TRBJ1-2; D is unresolved. Trimming pared 3 bases from V and 3 bases from J, leaving 11 bases between. CDR3 length: 14 amino acids. CDR1 and CDR2 from the germline V gene are LNHDA and SQIVND (reference sequence). CDR3 sequence: CASSIYAGDYGYTF. The CDR3 bases are TGTGCCAGTAGTATCTATGCCGGAGACTATGGCTACACCTTC.

This clone came up once. J is TRBJ1-5 and V is TRBV5-1; tentative D call: TRBD1 (5 bases). Germline CDR1 is SGHRS and CDR2 is YFSETQ. The CDR3 is 15 amino acids. V lost 1 base, J lost 0 bases, and 8 bases lay in between. In nucleotides, the CDR3 is TGCGCCAGCAGCTTGTCAGGGAATAGCAATCAGCCCCAGCATTTT. Residues: CASSLSGNSNQPQHF.

The V and J genes are TRBV7-2 and TRBJ1-3; TRBD1 is a possible D gene (6 bases). The CDR3 is 16 residues long. The germline V gene encodes CDR1 SGHTA and CDR2 FQGNSA. Trimming cost V 3 bases and J 0 bases, with 12 bases left between them. The CDR3 reads CASSLGAGSSGNTIYF. CDR3 DNA sequence: TGTGCCAGCAGCTTGGGGGCCGGAAGCTCTGGAAACACCATATATTTT.

This clone occurred a few times. The chain joins TRBV7-9 to TRBJ1-5, with 8 bases that match TRBD1. This CDR3 is built from 13 residues. Looked up from germline, CDR1 is SEHNR and CDR2 is FQNEAQ (reference sequence). V was clipped by 5 bases and J by 8 bases; unmatched bases: 5. The CDR3 reads CASSKQGGEPQHF. The CDR3 DNA reads TGTGCCAGCAGCAAACAGGGGGGCGAGCCCCAGCATTTT.

The J gene is TRBJ2-4, the V gene TRBV21-1; the tabulated D call, TRBD1, remains unverified against the DNA. TRBV21-1 represents a pseudogene. The CDR3 runs 20 residues. Here the CDR3 reads CASSNLREMGANLAKNIQYF. DNA of the CDR3: TGTGCCAGCAGCAACCTCAGAGAAATGGGGGCTAACTTAGCCAAAAACATTCAGTACTTC.

The CDR3 DNA is TGTGCCAGCAGCTTCATGGACAGAGGCACTGAAGCTTTCTTT. It codes for CASSFMDRGTEAFF. The chain recombines TRBV5-5 with TRBJ1-1, with D maybe TRBD1 (6 bases). The CDR3 consists of 14 residues. Germline V gene sequence: CDR1 SGHKS, CDR2 YYEKEE (reference sequence). V lost 2 bases and J 4 bases, leaving 12 bases between the germline ends.

This chain links TRBV7-2 with TRBJ1-2; unclear D gene. The CDR3 contains 13 residues. Germline V lookup: CDR1 SGHTA, CDR2 FQGNSA. Between the trimmed V and J ends, which lost 2 bases and 6 bases, there was a span of 10 bases. The CDR3 nucleotides read TGTGCCAGCAGCTTATATACAGCTGATGGCTACACCTTC. Protein sequence: CASSLYTADGYTF.

V usage is TRBV5-1 and J usage is TRBJ2-5; D not resolved. V lost 5 bases and J 4 bases, leaving 12 bases between the germline ends. Germline V gene lookup returns CDR1 SGHRS and CDR2 YFSETQ. The CDR3 is 13 amino acids. The CDR3 loop is CASSTSTGETQYF. The DNA for the CDR3 is TGCGCCAGCAGTACCTCTACTGGAGAGACCCAGTACTTC.

V usage is TRBV2 and J usage is TRBJ2-1, with 13 bases that match TRBD2. The junction had 9 bases not matched to a gene; V was cut back by 1 base and J by 6 bases. CDR1 is SNHLY, CDR2 FYNNEI, per germline. This CDR3 has 18 residues. CDR3 coding DNA: TGTGCCAGCAGTGAAGAACTAGCGGGAGGGCCCCTCTCCAATGAGCAGTTCTTC. It translates to CASSEELAGGPLSNEQFF.

The rearrangement uses TRBV5-4 and TRBJ1-1, with 9 nucleotides matching TRBD1. The CDR3 is 15 amino acids. The germline V gene has CDR1 SGHNT and CDR2 YYREEE (reference sequence). V shed 4 bases and J 6 bases; nucleotides not matched to a gene: 10. CDR3: CASSLLQGARSEAFF. CDR3 bases: TGTGCCAGCAGCCTACTACAGGGGGCAAGGTCTGAAGCTTTCTTT.

The V and J genes are TRBV5-1 and TRBJ2-7; 15 bases fit TRBD2. CDR3 length equals 17 residues. The V and J ends lost 4 bases and 2 bases, in that order; junction bases with no gene match: 7. Germline V gives CDR1 SGHRS, CDR2 YFSETQ. The CDR3 DNA reads TGCGCCAGCAGCCCGTCCGGGACTAGCGGGAGGACCTACGAGCAGTACTTC. Encoded protein: CASSPSGTSGRTYEQYF.

The V call is TRBV7-8, the J call TRBJ1-5; TRBD1 is a possible D gene (6 bases). Trimming removed 1 base from V and 6 bases from J, with 7 bases in between. The germline V gene has CDR1 SGHVS and CDR2 FQNEAQ. The CDR3 loop spans 13 amino acids. CDR3 sequence reads: CASSLEQGQPQHF. CDR3 bases: TGTGCCAGCAGCTTAGAACAGGGTCAGCCCCAGCATTTT.

V gene TRBV18 combines with J gene TRBJ2-7; TRBD2 might be the D (6 bases). Germline V lookup: CDR1 KGHSH, CDR2 LQKENI. The CDR3 is made up of 14 amino acids. Between the trimmed V and J ends, which lost 2 bases and 6 bases, there was a span of 14 bases. The CDR3 DNA sequence: TGTGCCAGCTCACCAAGCGTTGCGGGGCTCGAGCAGTACTTC. Translating it yields CASSPSVAGLEQYF.